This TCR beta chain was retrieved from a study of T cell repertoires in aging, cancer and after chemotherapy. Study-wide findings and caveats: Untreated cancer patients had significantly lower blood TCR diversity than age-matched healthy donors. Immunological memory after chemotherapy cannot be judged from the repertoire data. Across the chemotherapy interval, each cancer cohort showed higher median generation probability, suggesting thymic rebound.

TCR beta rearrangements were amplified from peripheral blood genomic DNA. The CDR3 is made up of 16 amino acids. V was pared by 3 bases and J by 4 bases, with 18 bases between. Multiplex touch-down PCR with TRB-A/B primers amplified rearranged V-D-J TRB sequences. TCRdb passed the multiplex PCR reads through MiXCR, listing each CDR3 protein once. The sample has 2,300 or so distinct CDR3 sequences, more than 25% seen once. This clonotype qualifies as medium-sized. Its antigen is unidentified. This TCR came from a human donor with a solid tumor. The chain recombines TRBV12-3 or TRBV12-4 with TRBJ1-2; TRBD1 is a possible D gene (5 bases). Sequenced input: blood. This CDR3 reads CASSFQAGTAGYGYTF. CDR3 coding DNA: TGTGCCAGCAGTTTCCAGGCCGGGACGGCGGGCTATGGCTACACCTTC.